The 8 T cell receptor beta chains below all came from one sample that was sequenced in a study of cytomegalovirus exposure and HLA in healthy donors. The PCR had 60 Vbeta and 13 Jbeta primers. Assay used: immunoSEQ multiplex PCR; TCRdb lists only in-frame clones, some missing. The sample holds roughly 120,000 clones. Sequencing was performed on PBMCs. The receptors were sampled from a man younger than 40 in good health and CMV-seronegative.

The rearrangement links TRBV7-2 to TRBJ1-1; no reliable D call. The CDR3 covers 13 residues. Trimming pared 6 bases from V and 7 bases from J, leaving 15 bases between. Germline CDR1 SGHTA, CDR2 FQGNSA. The CDR3 protein is CASSLQEGGEAFF. CDR3 bases: TGTGCCAGCAGTTTGCAGGAGGGCGGTGAAGCTTTCTTT. Variable domain in full (rest from reference TRBV7-2 and TRBJ1-1): GAGVSQSPSNKVTEKGKDVELRCDPISGHTALYWYRQSLGQGLEFLIYFQGNSAPDKSGLPSDRFSAERTGGSVSTLTIQRTQQEDSAVYLCASSLQEGGEAFFGQGTRLTVV.

The chain recombines TRBV27 with TRBJ2-1, with D unresolved. The CDR3 loop spans 12 amino acids. With 5 bases removed from V and 9 bases from J, the gap between germline ends came to 11 bases. CDR1 and CDR2 from the germline V gene are MNHEY and SMNVEV (reference sequence). The CDR3 region is CASSLNSGEQFF. Here the CDR3 DNA reads TGTGCCAGCAGTCTAAATAGTGGTGAGCAGTTCTTC.

The chain links TRBV5-4 to TRBJ1-3; D gene unclear. V dropped 0 bases and J dropped 0 bases, with 10 bases sitting between them. The CDR3 extends over 16 amino acids. CDR1 SGHNT and CDR2 YYREEE come from the germline V gene (reference sequence). CDR3 sequence: CASSLDPGNSGNTIYF. In DNA form, the CDR3 reads TGTGCCAGCAGCTTGGATCCGGGGAACTCTGGAAACACCATATATTTT.

Comment on this clone: The junction shows a germline mismatch at one end, possibly a read error. The rearrangement uses TRBV30 and TRBJ2-7, with D perhaps matching TRBD2 (6 bases). Germline V gene data show CDR1 as GTSNPN and CDR2 as SVGIG (reference sequence). The CDR3 runs 12 residues. CDR3 nucleotides: TGTGCCTGGAGTGTTCGGCTCGGGAGCTTGGACTTC. Protein product: CAWSVRLGSLDF. Full variable domain (outside the CDR3, taken from reference TRBV30 and TRBJ2-7): SQTIHQWPATLVQPVGSPLSLECTVEGTSNPNLYWYRQAAGRGLQLLFYSVGIGQISSEVPQNLSASRPQDRQFILSSKKLLLSDSGFYLCAWSVRLGSLDFGPGTRLTVT.

This chain links TRBV5-1 with TRBJ1-4; 7 bases agree with TRBD1. V lost 4 bases and J lost 8; bases outside the gene matches: 8. The CDR3 consists of 14 residues. Germline CDR1 and CDR2: SGHRS and YFSETQ. Here the CDR3 DNA reads TGCGCCAGCAGCCATGGGACAGTAGGAGAAAAACTGTTTTTT. This codes for CASSHGTVGEKLFF.

This rearrangement joins TRBV5-7 to TRBJ2-5; tentative D call: TRBD2 (5 bases). TRBV5-7 has ORF status, its function being uncertain. The length of the CDR3 is 14 residues. V lost 2 bases and J lost 7, with 15 bases in between. The CDR3 sequence: CASSFKEGCVTQYF. CDR3 DNA sequence: TGTGCCAGCAGCTTTAAAGAGGGATGTGTGACCCAGTACTTC.

The J gene is TRBJ1-2, the V gene TRBV13, with D hard to call. This CDR3 spans 13 amino acids. Per the germline V gene, CDR1 is PRHDT and CDR2 is FYEKMQ (reference sequence). Trimming removed 1 base at V and 6 bases at J, with 9 bases between. The CDR3 protein is CASSLDGRHGYTF. CDR3 bases: TGTGCCAGCAGCTTAGATGGGAGGCATGGCTACACCTTC.

V gene TRBV7-9 combines with J gene TRBJ2-5; 9 bases are shared with TRBD1. Germline CDR1 and CDR2: SEHNR and FQNEAQ (reference sequence). The CDR3 is 16 amino acids. V was clipped by 3 bases and J by 5 bases; unmatched bases: 10. CDR3 nucleotides: TGTGCCAGCAGCTTCGAAACAGGGGGCTCTTCGGAGACCCAGTACTTC. It specifies CASSFETGGSSETQYF.